This T cell receptor beta chain was captured in a study of TIL therapy for anti-PD-1-resistant metastatic lung cancer. Across the study: Tumors carried a median 1.5 non-synonymous mutations per megabase.

Noted time point: pre-treatment sample, taken before nivolumab and TIL therapy. Stage 4 NSCLC adults joined between late 2017 and 2020. The libraries were made with immunoSEQ v3. The data were produced by immunoSEQ multiplex PCR, yet TCRdb's version contains in-frame clones alone and is incomplete. Here the sample spans roughly 60,000 clones, around 87% being singletons. Germline CDR1 MNHEY, CDR2 SVGAGI. Trimming cost V 8 bases and J 5 bases, with 10 bases left between them. The CDR3 length is 11 residues. The rearrangement uses TRBV6-5 and TRBJ2-7; no firm D call. Sequenced here: blood, sampled at baseline. The clonotype was recovered from a person aged 25 to 85 with non-small cell lung cancer. The DNA for the CDR3 is TGTGCCAGCTGGCAGGTCCACGAGCAGTACTTC. Translated, it gives CASWQVHEQYF.